These 3 T cell receptor beta chains were sequenced from one sample in a study of metastatic and nonmetastatic thyroid tumors. Using MiXCR, TCRdb re-called clones from the PCR reads. This sample has about 15,000 clones, with roughly 19% found just once. There were no patients who had received any treatment before thyroid surgery. The sequencing input was blood. The receptors were sampled from a female donor with papillary thyroid cancer or a benign thyroid nodule (not recorded which). Some clones in this sample may be carry-over from other donors' samples.

The gene calls are TRBV20-1 and TRBJ2-2, with 7 nucleotides matching TRBD2. This CDR3 contains 18 residues. The V and J ends lost 0 bases and 1 base, in that order; junction bases with no gene match: 11. CDR1 DFQATT and CDR2 SNEGSKA come from the germline V gene (reference sequence). CDR3: CSARDQFGRSLNTGELFF. The CDR3 DNA is TGCAGTGCTAGAGATCAATTCGGGAGGTCCCTGAACACCGGGGAGCTGTTTTTT.

In this sample, this clone turned up many times. The chain joins TRBV19 to TRBJ2-3, with D perhaps matching TRBD1 or TRBD2 (6 bases each). CDR3 length equals 16 residues. Looked up from germline, CDR1 is LNHDA and CDR2 is SQIVND (reference sequence). The V end lost 10 bases, the J end lost 1 base, and 21 bases lay between the germline ends. The CDR3 nucleotides read TGTGCCACCTCCGAGGGGGAGGCGGTCGGCACAGATACGCAGTATTTT. It yields the protein CATSEGEAVGTDTQYF. Full variable domain (rest looked up from reference TRBV19 and TRBJ2-3): DGGITQSPKYLFRKEGQNVTLSCEQNLNHDAMYWYRQDPGQGLRLIYYSQIVNDFQKGDIAEGYSVSREKKESFPLTVTSAQKNPTAFYLCATSEGEAVGTDTQYFGPGTRLTVL.

This clone was recorded many times. The V and J genes are TRBV5-1 and TRBJ2-3; 10 bases agree with TRBD2. Germline values: CDR1 SGHRS, CDR2 YFSETQ. There are 17 residues in the CDR3. With V trimmed by 1 base and J by 2 bases, 7 bases remained unmatched. The CDR3 nucleotides are TGCGCCAGCAGCTTGCTAGTGACTAGCGGGTACACAGATACGCAGTATTTT. Its translation is CASSLLVTSGYTDTQYF.